The 14 T cell receptor beta chains below come from one sample, sequenced in a study of human T cells and chemical hapten exposure. As to time point: patch test 1, 2 weeks after DPC sensitization. Treatment described: therapeutic diphenylcyclopropenone sensitization with weekly scalp DPC. TCRdb called the RACE reads again in MiXCR, with one record for every CDR3 protein. This table holds 65,000 to 85,000 distinct CDR3 sequences, 12% found once. The sample consisted of whole blood, taken in connection with sensitization to the hapten diphenylcyclopropenone (DPC). The receptors derive from a woman in her sixties with alopecia areata. Some clones in this sample may be carry-over from other donors' samples.

V and J are TRBV19 and TRBJ1-2, with 7 positions matching TRBD1. The CDR3 is 14 residues long. Germline-derived CDR1 and CDR2 are LNHDA and SQIVND (reference sequence). Trimming cost V 6 bases and J 4 bases; bases outside gene matches: 8. CDR3 residues: CASRPTGLSYGYTF. The CDR3 nucleotides are TGTGCCAGTAGACCGACAGGGTTGAGCTATGGCTACACCTTC.

This chain joins TRBV7-9 and TRBJ1-1, with a possible D match to TRBD1 (5 bases). The germline V gene encodes CDR1 SEHNR and CDR2 FQNEAQ (reference sequence). The V end lost 1 base, the J end lost 7 bases, and 7 bases lay between the germline ends. CDR3 length equals 12 residues. This CDR3 reads CASSLEGLEAFF. In DNA, the CDR3 is TGTGCCAGCAGCTTAGAGGGGCTTGAAGCTTTCTTT.

This clonotype was found many times. DNA for the CDR3: TGTGCCAGCAGCCTGGGACAGTCTATTGAAGCTTTCTTT. It encodes CASSLGQSIEAFF. The rearrangement links TRBV7-2 to TRBJ1-1, with 7 bases matching TRBD1. The V gene's germline CDR1 is SGHTA and CDR2 FQGNSA. This CDR3 is 13 amino acids long. Trimming at V came to 5 bases and at J to 7 bases, leaving 7 bases not matched to a gene.

This clonotype was counted at least ten times. In DNA, the CDR3 is TGCGCCAGCACTCAGGATCCTGGGGCCAACGTCCTGACTTTC. Encoded protein: CASTQDPGANVLTF. The rearrangement uses TRBV5-1 and TRBJ2-6; D is unresolved. Deletions cut 6 bases from V and 2 bases from J, with 9 bases between. This CDR3 is 14 amino acids long. Germline CDR1 SGHRS, CDR2 YFSETQ.

This clonotype was observed a few times. The J gene is TRBJ1-4, the V gene TRBV19; maybe TRBD1 (6 bases). Trimming cost V 10 bases and J 7 bases, with 13 bases left between them. The CDR3 has 12 amino acids. CDR1 is LNHDA and CDR2 is SQIVND in the germline V gene (reference sequence). Here the CDR3 DNA reads TGTGCCACCAGGGGTGGTCTTGAAAAACTGTTTTTT. Protein product: CATRGGLEKLFF.

This clonotype was seen only a few times. This rearrangement joins TRBV3-1 to TRBJ1-1; D not certain. Trimming took off 4 bases at V and 4 bases at J, with 7 bases between the two ends. Germline V gene sequence: CDR1 LGHDT, CDR2 YNNKEL (reference sequence). This CDR3 comprises 12 residues. As DNA, the CDR3 is TGTGCCAGCAGCCCCCGGGGCACTGAAGCTTTCTTT. It codes for CASSPRGTEAFF.

The sample holds a few counts of this clonotype. This chain links TRBV9 with TRBJ1-2; D is undetermined. The V gene's germline CDR1 is SGDLS and CDR2 YYNGEE. The CDR3 is 14 amino acids. V was cut by 0 bases and J by 4 bases, with 10 bases left in between. The CDR3 DNA is TGTGCCAGCAGCGTAGCGGGCGCCCGCTATGGCTACACCTTC. Encoded protein: CASSVAGARYGYTF.

J is TRBJ2-7 and V is TRBV3-1; D might be TRBD2 (7 bases). The germline V gene encodes CDR1 LGHDT and CDR2 YNNKEL (reference sequence). The CDR3 is made up of 14 amino acids. Between the trimmed V and J ends, which lost 4 bases and 2 bases, there was a span of 12 bases. The CDR3 loop is CASSRRGGAYEQYF. Written as DNA, the CDR3 is TGTGCCAGCAGCCGACGAGGGGGGGCCTACGAGCAGTACTTC.

The chain couples TRBV20-1 to TRBJ2-5; D not resolved. Trimming shortened V by 6 bases and J by 4 bases, and 15 bases separated the two germline ends. Germline CDR1 DFQATT, CDR2 SNEGSKA (reference sequence). The CDR3 is made up of 13 amino acids. This chain's CDR3 is CSAPKTGGETQYF. CDR3 nucleotide sequence: TGCAGTGCCCCTAAGACGGGTGGAGAGACCCAGTACTTC.

The chain couples TRBV4-1 to TRBJ2-7; perhaps TRBD1 as D (6 bases). Germline assignment: CDR1 MGHRA and CDR2 YSYEKL. There are 15 residues in the CDR3. V lost 4 bases and J 6 bases, leaving 19 bases between the germline ends. CDR3 loop: CASSPPTGGLSEQYF. The DNA for the CDR3 is TGCGCCAGCAGCCCACCGACAGGTGGCCTGTCCGAGCAGTACTTC.

The chain has TRBV9 and TRBJ2-3, with 8 bases fitting TRBD1. This CDR3 spans 15 amino acids. V shed 4 bases, J shed 0 bases, and the junction held 4 bases outside the gene matches. Germline values: CDR1 SGDLS, CDR2 YYNGEE. CDR3 nucleotide sequence: TGTGCCAGCAGCCTGGACAGGGAAAGCACAGATACGCAGTATTTT. It specifies CASSLDRESTDTQYF.

This clonotype was found many times. The genes are TRBV24-1 and TRBJ1-2; unclear D gene. This CDR3 comprises 13 residues. V lost 2 bases to trimming and J lost 2 bases, with 5 bases between them. Per germline, CDR1 KGHDR and CDR2 SFDVKD. CDR3 sequence reads: CATSDSQNYGYTF. The CDR3 DNA sequence: TGTGCCACCAGTGATTCCCAGAACTATGGCTACACCTTC.

Regarding this clonotype: It may be a read error: a sequence one base away is much more abundant. V gene TRBV2 combines with J gene TRBJ2-7; either TRBD1 or TRBD2 may supply D (5 bases each). The CDR3 totals 13 residues. Trimming cost V 10 bases and J 3 bases, with 16 bases left between them. Looked up from germline, CDR1 is SNHLY and CDR2 is FYNNEI. CDR3 in amino acids: CATTPRDGYEQYF. The CDR3, as DNA: TGTGCCACCACACCCCGGGACGGCTACGAGCAGTACTTC.

In this sample, this clonotype turned up a few times. The chain couples TRBV2 to TRBJ1-5, with 10 bases that match TRBD1. CDR3 size: 16 residues. In germline, CDR1 is SNHLY, CDR2 FYNNEI. Trimming cost V 3 bases and J 4 bases; bases outside gene matches: 6. The CDR3 region is CASSDGTGVGNQPQHF. DNA of the CDR3: TGTGCCAGCAGTGACGGGACAGGGGTGGGTAATCAGCCCCAGCATTTT.